The clone carrying this TCR beta chain came up a few times. V lost 0 bases and J lost 2, with 8 bases in between. In germline, CDR1 is SGHNT, CDR2 YYREEE (reference sequence). The CDR3 has 14 amino acids. This sample stems from a study of blood T cells in healthy people across ages. Next came a second PCR, run for roughly 6 to 11 cycles, which used a sample-barcoded 5' primer along with a J-beta primer mix. TCRdb re-called the 5' RACE reads with MiXCR, one entry per CDR3 protein. The table includes about 640,000 distinct CDR3 sequences, about 53% detected once. The sample taken for sequencing was blood. V gene TRBV5-4 combines with J gene TRBJ1-2; tentatively, D is TRBD1 (5 bases). The sequence was collected from a man aged 55-75 years in good health. The CDR3 spells CASSLGQRNYGYTF. The CDR3 region has the DNA TGTGCCAGCAGCTTGGGACAGAGGAACTATGGCTACACCTTC.